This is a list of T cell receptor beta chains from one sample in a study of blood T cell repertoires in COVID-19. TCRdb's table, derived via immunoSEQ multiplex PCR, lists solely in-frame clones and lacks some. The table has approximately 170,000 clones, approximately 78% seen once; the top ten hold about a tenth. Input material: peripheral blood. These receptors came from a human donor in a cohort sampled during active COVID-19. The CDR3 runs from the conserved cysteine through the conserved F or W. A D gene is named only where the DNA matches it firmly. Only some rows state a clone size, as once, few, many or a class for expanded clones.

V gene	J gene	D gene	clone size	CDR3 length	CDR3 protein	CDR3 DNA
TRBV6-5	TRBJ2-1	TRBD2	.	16	CASSYSLSGTYNEQFF	TGTGCCAGCAGTTACTCCCTTAGCGGGACCTACAATGAGCAGTTCTTC
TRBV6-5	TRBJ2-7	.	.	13	CATEESHGGEQYF	TGTGCCACCGAAGAAAGCCACGGGGGCGAGCAGTACTTC
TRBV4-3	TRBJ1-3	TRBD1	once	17	CASSQLTGDYSGNTIYF	TGCGCCAGCAGCCAGCTGACAGGGGACTACTCTGGAAACACCATATATTTT
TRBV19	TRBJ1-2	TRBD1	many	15	CASSPGTGAAYGYTF	TGTGCCAGTAGTCCGGGGACAGGGGCCGCCTATGGCTACACCTTC
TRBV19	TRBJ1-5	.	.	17	CASSLPTSSGQNQPQHF	TGTGCCAGTAGTTTGCCGACTTCGTCTGGACAGAATCAGCCCCAGCATTTT
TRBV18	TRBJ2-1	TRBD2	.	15	CASSLLAGSDVEQFF	TGTGCCAGCTCATTACTAGCGGGATCGGATGTTGAGCAGTTCTTC
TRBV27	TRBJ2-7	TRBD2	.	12	CASGGSSYEQYF	TGTGCCAGCGGCGGGAGCTCCTACGAGCAGTACTTC
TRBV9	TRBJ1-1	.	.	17	CASSVGELFLEHTEAFF	TGTGCCAGCAGCGTAGGGGAGCTGTTCCTCGAACACACTGAAGCTTTCTTT
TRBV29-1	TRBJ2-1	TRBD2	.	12	CSVASGRIEQFF	TGCAGCGTCGCTAGCGGGAGGATTGAGCAGTTCTTC
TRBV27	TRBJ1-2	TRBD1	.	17	CASSLSPGTGGAGGYTF	TGTGCCAGCAGTTTGTCCCCCGGGACAGGGGGCGCGGGTGGCTACACCTTC
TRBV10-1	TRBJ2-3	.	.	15	CASSARSAGIDTQYF	TGCGCCAGCAGTGCTCGTTCAGCCGGGATAGATACGCAGTATTTT
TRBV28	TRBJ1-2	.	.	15	CASSLAGIANYGYTF	TGTGCCAGCAGTTTAGCGGGGATAGCTAACTATGGCTACACCTTC
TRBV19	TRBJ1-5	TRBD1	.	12	CASSDRDQPQHF	TGTGCCAGTAGTGACAGGGATCAGCCCCAGCATTTT
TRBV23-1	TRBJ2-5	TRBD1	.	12	CATLTGQETQYF	TGCGCCACCCTGACAGGGCAAGAGACCCAGTACTTC
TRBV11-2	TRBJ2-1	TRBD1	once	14	CASSLARAGGEQFF	TGTGCCAGCAGCCTAGCGCGGGCAGGGGGCGAGCAGTTCTTC
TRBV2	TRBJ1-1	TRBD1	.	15	CASRELTGGNTEAFF	TGTGCCAGCAGGGAATTGACAGGGGGGAACACTGAAGCTTTCTTT
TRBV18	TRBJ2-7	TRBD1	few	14	CASSSDRAKYEQYF	TGTGCCAGCTCATCGGACAGGGCGAAATACGAGCAGTACTTC
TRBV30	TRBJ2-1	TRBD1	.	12	CAWTGQLNEQFF	TGTGCCTGGACGGGACAGCTCAATGAGCAGTTCTTC
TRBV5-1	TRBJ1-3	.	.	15	CASSLAWGQGNTIYF	TGCGCCAGCAGCTTGGCCTGGGGGCAAGGAAACACCATATATTTT
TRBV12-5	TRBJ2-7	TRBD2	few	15	CASGPSGSLSYEQYF	TGTGCTAGTGGTCCCAGCGGGAGTTTGTCCTACGAGCAGTACTTC
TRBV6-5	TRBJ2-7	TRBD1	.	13	CASRTGGLYEQYF	TGTGCCAGCAGGACAGGGGGTTTATACGAGCAGTACTTC
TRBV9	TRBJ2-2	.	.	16	CASSSPKGWETGELFF	TGTGCCAGCAGCTCCCCAAAGGGCTGGGAGACCGGGGAGCTGTTTTTT
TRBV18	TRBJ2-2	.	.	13	CASSPERTGELFF	TGTGCCAGCTCACCAGAGAGAACCGGGGAGCTGTTTTTT
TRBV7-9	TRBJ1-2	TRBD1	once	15	CASSRAGGQGYGYTF	TGTGCCAGCAGCCGCGCAGGGGGGCAAGGCTATGGCTACACCTTC
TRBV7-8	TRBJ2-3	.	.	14	CASSFDRSTDTQYF	TGTGCCAGCAGCTTTGACAGGAGTACAGATACGCAGTATTTT
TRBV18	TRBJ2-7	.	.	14	CASSPPVQTYEQYF	TGTGCCAGCTCACCACCCGTACAGACCTACGAGCAGTACTTC
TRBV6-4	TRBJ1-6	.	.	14	CASSDGQMNSPLHF	TGTGCCAGCAGTGATGGCCAAATGAATTCACCCCTCCACTTT
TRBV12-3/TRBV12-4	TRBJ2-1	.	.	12	CASTPPNNEQFF	TGTGCCAGCACCCCCCCCAACAATGAGCAGTTCTTC
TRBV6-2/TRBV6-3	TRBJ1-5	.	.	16	CASSYQGGFSNQPQHF	TGTGCCAGCAGTTACCAGGGAGGGTTTAGCAATCAGCCCCAGCATTTT
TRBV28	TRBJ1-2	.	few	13	CASRGGSRYGYTF	TGTGCCAGCAGGGGGGGATCCCGCTATGGCTACACCTTC
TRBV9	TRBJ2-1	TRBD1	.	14	CASSRQGGRDEQFF	TGTGCCAGCAGCCGACAGGGGGGGCGCGATGAGCAGTTCTTC
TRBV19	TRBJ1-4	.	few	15	CASRKGVATNEKLFF	TGTGCCAGTAGGAAAGGGGTTGCAACTAATGAAAAACTGTTTTTT
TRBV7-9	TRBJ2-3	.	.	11	CASSLGGAQYF	TGTGCCAGCAGCTTGGGAGGAGCGCAGTATTTT
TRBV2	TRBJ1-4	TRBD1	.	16	CASSSTGQGGKEKLFF	TGTGCCAGCAGTTCCACGGGACAGGGGGGGAAGGAAAAACTGTTTTTT
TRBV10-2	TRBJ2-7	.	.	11	CASRVEHEQYF	TGCGCCAGCAGGGTGGAGCACGAGCAGTACTTC
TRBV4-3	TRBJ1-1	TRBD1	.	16	CASSQDSGTGNTEAFF	TGCGCCAGCAGCCAAGATTCAGGGACAGGGAACACTGAAGCTTTCTTT
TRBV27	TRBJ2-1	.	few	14	CASSYREGANEQFF	TGTGCCAGCAGTTACCGGGAAGGCGCCAATGAGCAGTTCTTC
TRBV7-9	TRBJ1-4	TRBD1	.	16	CASSLAGQGAREKLFF	TGTGCCAGCAGCTTAGCGGGACAGGGGGCACGAGAAAAACTGTTTTTT
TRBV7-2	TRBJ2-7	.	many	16	CASSPRQGLFSYEQYF	TGTGCCAGCAGCCCTCGACAGGGACTCTTCAGCTACGAGCAGTACTTC
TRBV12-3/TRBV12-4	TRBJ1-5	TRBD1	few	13	CASSPGQAMAQHF	TGTGCCAGCAGTCCTGGACAGGCCATGGCCCAGCATTTT
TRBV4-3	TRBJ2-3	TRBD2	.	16	CASSQEPGLLTDTQYF	TGCGCCAGCAGCCAAGAACCGGGACTACTCACAGATACGCAGTATTTT
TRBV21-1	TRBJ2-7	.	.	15	CASSIPYGPGAGQYF	TGTGCCAGCAGCATCCCTTACGGACCGGGAGCGGGGCAGTACTTC
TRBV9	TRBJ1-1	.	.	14	CASSGRTENTEAFF	TGTGCCAGCAGCGGAAGAACAGAGAACACTGAAGCTTTCTTT
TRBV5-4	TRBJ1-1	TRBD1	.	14	CASSSGQGNTEAFF	TGTGCCAGCAGCTCGGGACAGGGAAACACTGAAGCTTTCTTT
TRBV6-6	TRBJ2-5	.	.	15	CASSPMEAEEETQYF	TGTGCCAGCAGCCCCATGGAGGCGGAGGAAGAGACCCAGTACTTC
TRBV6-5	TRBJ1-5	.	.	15	CASIGGAGPNQPQHF	TGTGCCAGCATCGGAGGGGCTGGACCCAATCAGCCCCAGCATTTT
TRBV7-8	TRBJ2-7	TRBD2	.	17	CASSLAGTSYRYYEQYF	TGTGCCAGCAGCTTAGCGGGGACTAGCTACCGATACTACGAGCAGTACTTC
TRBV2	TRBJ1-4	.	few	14	CASTVGTWAEKLFF	TGTGCCAGCACGGTGGGGACATGGGCTGAAAAACTGTTTTTT
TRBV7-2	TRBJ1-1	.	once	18	CASSLTSSSGTKVSEAFF	TGTGCCAGCAGCTTAACATCCTCATCCGGGACAAAGGTCAGTGAAGCTTTCTTT
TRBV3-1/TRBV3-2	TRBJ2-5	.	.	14	CASSQQGPQETQYF	TGTGCCAGCAGCCAGCAGGGTCCACAAGAGACCCAGTACTTC